A selection of T cell receptor beta chains follows, all from one sample in a study of blood T cells in healthy people across ages. TCRdb itself ran the 5' RACE reads through MiXCR, one entry per CDR3 protein. The sample includes about a million distinct CDR3 sequences, about 53% of them seen just once. Sequenced material: blood. These receptors were collected from a woman aged 55-75 years in good health. Each CDR3 is given with its conserved first and last residue. The D gene is left open where the match is weak. Clone size appears in some rows only: once, few, many, or a class for an expanded clone.

D	size	J	V	DNA	CDR3
-	few	TRBJ2-7	TRBV21-1	TGTGCCAGCAGCAAGGAAAGCGGGAGGCCCCTTTGCAGCTCCTACGAGCAGTACTTC	CASSKESGRPLCSSYEQYF
-	-	TRBJ1-5	TRBV6-5	TGTGCCAGCAGTTACAGCAGGGCATCCGGTAATCAGCCCCAGCATTTT	CASSYSRASGNQPQHF
TRBD2	-	TRBJ2-5	TRBV7-9	TGTACCAGCAGCTTAGCGGGGGGCTTGGAGACCCAGTACTTC	CTSSLAGGLETQYF
-	few	TRBJ2-3	TRBV4-1	TGCGCCAGCAGCCAATATCGAATCACAGATACGCAGTATTTT	CASSQYRITDTQYF
TRBD1	-	TRBJ1-2	TRBV6-5	TGTGCCAGCAGGGGGACAGGGGGTGTGGATGGCTACACCTTC	CASRGTGGVDGYTF
-	-	TRBJ2-5	TRBV27	TGTGCCAGCAGTTCAAGGCGGTTGTACCAAGAGACCCAGTACTTC	CASSSRRLYQETQYF
TRBD2	-	TRBJ2-7	TRBV28	TGTGCCAGCAGTTTATTCAGGCTAGCGGGCACCAGCTCCTACGAGCAGTACTTC	CASSLFRLAGTSSYEQYF
TRBD2	few	TRBJ2-1	TRBV24-1	TGTGCCACCAGTTTAGCGGGAGCGCGCGAGGTTGAGCAGTTCTTC	CATSLAGAREVEQFF
TRBD1	many	TRBJ2-7	TRBV10-3	TGTGCCATCAACGGACAGGGGGTCTACGAGCAGTACTTC	CAINGQGVYEQYF
-	-	TRBJ2-2	TRBV6-2/TRBV6-3	TGTGCCAGCGGGGAACCGGTAGTCTCCACCGGGGAGCTGTTTTTT	CASGEPVVSTGELFF
-	-	TRBJ1-2	TRBV2	TGTGCCAGCAGCGACAAGGGGCATACTAACTATGGCTACACCTTC	CASSDKGHTNYGYTF
-	few	TRBJ2-3	TRBV6-2/TRBV6-3	TGTGCCAGCAGAGCCTCGTTCAAGGGGATCACAGATACGCAGTATTTT	CASRASFKGITDTQYF
-	-	TRBJ2-7	TRBV6-6	TGTGCCAGCAGTTACGAGGGTCTGCCCTACGAGCAGTACTTC	CASSYEGLPYEQYF
TRBD1	few	TRBJ2-2	TRBV29-1	TGCAGCGTTGGACAGGGCGCTCGGACCGGGGAGCTGTTTTTT	CSVGQGARTGELFF
TRBD2	many	TRBJ2-5	TRBV29-1	TGCAGCGTTTTGGGAGGGGAGGTGGGAGAGACCCAGTACTTC	CSVLGGEVGETQYF
TRBD1	-	TRBJ1-2	TRBV5-1	TGCGCCAGCTCCACAGGGGGCGGCCATGGCTACACCTTC	CASSTGGGHGYTF
-	-	TRBJ1-4	TRBV2	TGTGCCAGCAGTGAGTACCTCTCGGGACACGGCGAAAAACTGTTTTTT	CASSEYLSGHGEKLFF
-	-	TRBJ2-7	TRBV10-3	TGTGCCATCAACGGGGACACACCCTACGAGCAGTACTTC	CAINGDTPYEQYF
TRBD1	-	TRBJ1-4	TRBV7-6	TGTGCCAGCAGCTTAACCGGACAGGGGGAAAAACTGTTTTTT	CASSLTGQGEKLFF
TRBD1	-	TRBJ2-7	TRBV10-3	TGTGCCATCAGGCAGACAGGGGAGGAGGCGGACGAGCAGTACTTC	CAIRQTGEEADEQYF
TRBD1	-	TRBJ2-7	TRBV20-1	TGCAGTGCTAGAGATATCGAGACAGGGGCTTTCTACGAGCAGTACTTC	CSARDIETGAFYEQYF
TRBD2	many	TRBJ2-3	TRBV29-1	TGCAGCGTTGTCGAGGGACTAGCGGGAGCAGATACGCAGTATTTT	CSVVEGLAGADTQYF
-	few	TRBJ2-5	TRBV29-1	TGCAGCGTTGACGCTAGCCCAGAGACCCAGTACTTC	CSVDASPETQYF
TRBD2	-	TRBJ2-1	TRBV3-1	TGTGCCAGCAGCCAGCGGGAGGTGTCCTACAATGAGCAGTTCTTC	CASSQREVSYNEQFF
-	-	TRBJ1-2	TRBV7-9	TGTGCCAGCAGCTTAGAAAATGGCTACACCTTC	CASSLENGYTF
-	once	TRBJ1-4	TRBV7-9	TGTGCCAGCAGCTTAATAAGTACTGAAAAACTGTTTTTT	CASSLISTEKLFF
-	-	TRBJ2-5	TRBV28	TGTGCCAGCAGTTTCGGGGACGCCACGGAGACCCAGTACTTC	CASSFGDATETQYF
-	-	TRBJ2-1	TRBV20-1	TGCAGTGCGCCTGGACAGCTCAATGAGCAGTTCTTC	CSAPGQLNEQFF
-	few	TRBJ2-1	TRBV29-1	TGCAGCGTTGAAAGATTGTTTCATGAGCAGTTCTTC	CSVERLFHEQFF
-	-	TRBJ2-7	TRBV10-3	TGTGCCATCAGTGGTAGGGGTCGCGAGCAGTACTTC	CAISGRGREQYF
-	-	TRBJ2-6	TRBV20-1	TGCAGTGCTCCAGTGGGGTCTGGGGCCAACGTCCTGACTTTC	CSAPVGSGANVLTF
-	-	TRBJ2-3	TRBV2	TGTGCCAGCAGTGAACGACGGCAGCCTAGCACAGATACGCAGTATTTT	CASSERRQPSTDTQYF
-	many	TRBJ2-7	TRBV27	TGTGCCAGCAGTTTGCCCAACTCCTACGAGCAGTACTTC	CASSLPNSYEQYF
-	few	TRBJ2-2	TRBV15	TGTGCCACCAGCAGAGATCAAGACGCGAACACCGGGGAGCTGTTTTTT	CATSRDQDANTGELFF
-	many	TRBJ2-7	TRBV10-3	TGTGCCATCAGTGAGTCGACAGTTCGGGGGGCTAACGAGCAGTACTTC	CAISESTVRGANEQYF
-	-	TRBJ1-1	TRBV11-2	TGTGCCAGCAGCTCGATAGACCAGGAAGCTTTCTTT	CASSSIDQEAFF
TRBD2	-	TRBJ2-5	TRBV27	TGTGCCAGCAGTTTAAACAGCATAGGACTAGCGGGACAAGAGACCCAGTACTTC	CASSLNSIGLAGQETQYF
-	-	TRBJ2-7	TRBV6-5	TGTGCCAGCAGTGCTCCTAGGTTGGGCTACGAGCAGTACTTC	CASSAPRLGYEQYF
TRBD1	-	TRBJ1-2	TRBV30	TGTGCCTGGAGCTCCGGGACAGGGTTCTATGGCTACACCTTC	CAWSSGTGFYGYTF
-	-	TRBJ2-7	TRBV20-1	TGCAGTGCCGGAACCTACTACGAGCAGTACTTC	CSAGTYYEQYF
TRBD2	-	TRBJ2-1	TRBV20-1	TGCAGTGCTAGTTCCCCTAGCGGGAACTACGAGCAGTTCTTC	CSASSPSGNYEQFF
TRBD2	-	TRBJ2-1	TRBV27	TGTGCCAGCAGTTCCCAACTCCCCGGACTAGCGGGAGGTTATGAGCAGTTCTTC	CASSSQLPGLAGGYEQFF
TRBD2	-	TRBJ2-1	TRBV20-1	TGCAGTGCTAGAACGACTAGCGGATACTTCAATGAGCAGTTCTTC	CSARTTSGYFNEQFF